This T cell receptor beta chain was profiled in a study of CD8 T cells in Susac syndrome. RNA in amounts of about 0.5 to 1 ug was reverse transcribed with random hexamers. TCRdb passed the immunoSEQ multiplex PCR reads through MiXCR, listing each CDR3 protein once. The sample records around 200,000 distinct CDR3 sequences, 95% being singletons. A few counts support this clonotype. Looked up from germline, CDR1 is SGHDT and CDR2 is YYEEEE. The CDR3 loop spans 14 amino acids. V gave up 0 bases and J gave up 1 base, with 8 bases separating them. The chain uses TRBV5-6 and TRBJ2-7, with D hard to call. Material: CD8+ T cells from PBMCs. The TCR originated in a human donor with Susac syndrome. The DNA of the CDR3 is TGTGCCAGCAGCTTGGGGACCGTTTCCTACGAGCAGTACTTC. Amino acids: CASSLGTVSYEQYF.